This T cell receptor (beta chain) was recorded in a study of cytomegalovirus exposure and HLA in healthy donors. Overall study results and limits: Researchers counted roughly 160 TCR beta chains as cytomegalovirus-associated.

Per germline, CDR1 KGHSH and CDR2 LQKENI. The V gene lost 6 bases and the J gene lost 1 base, with 10 bases spanning the gap. The length of the CDR3 is 13 residues. Notes on this clone: Its antigen is as yet unknown.

TCRdb's copy holds only in-frame clones and misses some; the assay was immunoSEQ multiplex PCR. The sample holds 150,000 to 200,000 clones, around 96% seen once. The TCR comes from a young woman in good health and CMV-seronegative. The sequenced material came from PBMCs. The chain joins TRBV18 to TRBJ2-7; D is possibly TRBD2 (6 bases). The chain's CDR3 is CASSEGWSYEQYF. The CDR3 coding sequence is TGTGCCAGCTCGGAGGGGTGGTCCTACGAGCAGTACTTC. Combining the CDR3 with reference TRBV18 and TRBJ2-7 gives the whole variable domain NAGVMQNPRHLVRRRGQEARLRCSPMKGHSHVYWYRQLPEEGLKFMVYLQKENIIDESGMPKERFSAEFPKEGPSILRIQQVVRGDSAAYFCASSEGWSYEQYFGPGTRLTVT.